The rows below give T cell receptor beta chains drawn from one sample of a study of T-cell reconstitution after alpha-beta-depleted transplantation in children. TCRdb recomputed calls from the PCR reads with MiXCR, one row per CDR3 protein. The repertoire consists of 130,000 to 150,000 distinct CDR3 sequences, with about 9% occurring once and the leading ten covering 15% to 20%. Sequenced here: PBMCs, mostly from graft donor cells, sampled 180 days after TCRalphabeta/CD19-depleted stem cell transplant. The receptors were sampled from a female patient between 2 and 15 years old who had a stem cell transplant for congenital amegakaryocytic thrombocytopenia, so the T cells may come from the graft donor. Both conserved end residues are part of each CDR3. The order of the fields is D gene, J gene, CDR3 length, V gene, clone size, CDR3 protein, CDR3 DNA. A D gene is named only where the DNA matches it firmly. Part of the rows lack a size; the others show once, few, many or a class for expanded clones.

. | TRBJ2-1 | 15 | TRBV24-1 | . | CATSENYRPYNEQFF | TGTGCCACCAGTGAAAACTACCGACCTTACAATGAGCAGTTCTTC
. | TRBJ2-7 | 13 | TRBV20-1 | many | CSARPGGSYEQYF | TGCAGTGCTAGACCCGGAGGCTCCTACGAGCAGTACTTC
TRBD1 | TRBJ2-1 | 12 | TRBV20-1 | . | CSAMGTDNEQFF | TGCAGTGCTATGGGGACAGACAATGAGCAGTTCTTC
. | TRBJ1-1 | 16 | TRBV5-4 | many | CASSPVRSSTNTEAFF | TGTGCCAGCAGCCCGGTCAGGAGTTCAACGAACACTGAAGCTTTCTTT
TRBD1 | TRBJ2-7 | 14 | TRBV27 | many | CASSPWTGVGEQYF | TGTGCCAGCAGTCCATGGACAGGGGTAGGCGAGCAGTACTTC
. | TRBJ1-1 | 13 | TRBV19 | . | CASIPTVNTEAFF | TGTGCCAGTATTCCCACAGTGAACACTGAAGCTTTCTTT
TRBD2 | TRBJ2-7 | 15 | TRBV30 | many | CAWSETLAVGYEQYF | TGTGCCTGGAGTGAGACGCTAGCGGTGGGCTACGAGCAGTACTTC
. | TRBJ1-1 | 12 | TRBV5-1 | many | CASSLPSTKAFF | TGCGCCAGCAGCTTGCCCTCGACGAAAGCTTTCTTT
. | TRBJ2-7 | 15 | TRBV7-8 | few | CASSLSGPYANEQYF | TGTGCCAGCAGCTTATCCGGGCCCTATGCCAACGAGCAGTACTTC
. | TRBJ1-1 | 13 | TRBV7-2 | many | CASSFVRDTEAFF | TGTGCCAGCAGCTTCGTCAGGGACACTGAAGCTTTCTTT
TRBD1 | TRBJ2-1 | 16 | TRBV11-2 | . | CASSLVRTGVHNEQFF | TGTGCCAGCAGCTTGGTCCGGACAGGGGTCCACAATGAGCAGTTCTTC
TRBD2 | TRBJ2-1 | 14 | TRBV29-1 | many | CSVGLASSYNEQFF | TGCAGCGTTGGACTAGCGAGCTCCTACAATGAGCAGTTCTTC
. | TRBJ2-7 | 14 | TRBV20-1 | many | CSAIRQPSSYEQYF | TGCAGTGCTATACGGCAGCCGAGCTCCTACGAGCAGTACTTC
. | TRBJ1-1 | 18 | TRBV7-3 | many | CASEFYGHGPKVNTEAFF | TGTGCCAGCGAGTTTTACGGGCACGGACCTAAGGTGAACACTGAAGCTTTCTTT
. | TRBJ2-1 | 15 | TRBV12-3/TRBV12-4 | many | CASSSHGPGHNEQFF | TGTGCCAGCAGTTCCCATGGCCCTGGGCACAATGAGCAGTTCTTC